One and the same sample provided the 20 T cell receptor beta chains below, sequenced in a study of shared clonotypes between healthy human individuals. Some clones are missing from TCRdb's copy, which holds only in-frame ones; the method was immunoSEQ multiplex PCR. This sample has around 2.1 million clones, with under 95% found just once. The naive CD8 fraction comprised CD45RO-negative cells positively selected for CCR7 and excluded terminally differentiated effector memory CD45RA+ cells. The sample was naive CD8+ T cells from PBMCs. The receptors were sampled from a man between 18 and 35 years old in good health. Some clones in this sample may be carry-over from other donors' samples.

The chain combines TRBV2 with TRBJ1-5; D remains ambiguous. V was clipped by 3 bases and J by 2 bases, with 5 bases between them. Germline V gene sequence: CDR1 SNHLY, CDR2 FYNNEI. CDR3 size: 13 residues. CDR3: CASSDRRNQPQHF. CDR3 DNA: TGTGCCAGCAGTGACAGGCGCAATCAGCCCCAGCATTTT.

V usage is TRBV25-1 and J usage is TRBJ2-5; D is unclear. This CDR3 spans 14 amino acids. V was cut by 1 base and J by 5 bases, with 11 bases left in between. Germline V gene data show CDR1 as MGHDK and CDR2 as SYGVNS. Written as DNA, the CDR3 is TGTGCCAGCAGTGAATTAAAGGAATTGGAGACCCAGTACTTC. Amino acids: CASSELKELETQYF.

This clone appeared once. The chain is built from TRBV11-1 and TRBJ2-7; D tentatively reads TRBD1 or TRBD2 (5 bases each). The ends were cut back, 5 bases at V and 4 bases at J, with 12 bases in the middle. This CDR3 contains 13 residues. Germline CDR1 reads SGHAT; CDR2 reads FQDESV (reference sequence). In DNA form, the CDR3 reads TGTGCCAGCAGCATGGGACCTGGATACGAGCAGTACTTC. This codes for CASSMGPGYEQYF.

This chain joins TRBV7-2 and TRBJ2-7; D call uncertain. Looked up from germline, CDR1 is SGHTA and CDR2 is FQGNSA. The CDR3 has 16 amino acids. V lost 0 bases and J 3 bases, leaving 15 bases between the germline ends. For the CDR3, the DNA is TGTGCCAGCAGCTTAGCGGGGATCGTTCTGGTCTACGAGCAGTACTTC. This translates into CASSLAGIVLVYEQYF.

V gene TRBV29-1 combines with J gene TRBJ2-1; D is tentatively TRBD1 or TRBD2 (5 bases each). Trimming removed 7 bases from V and 15 bases from J, with 10 bases in between. Per the germline V gene, CDR1 is SQVTM and CDR2 is ANQGSEA. This CDR3 spans 8 amino acids. The CDR3 sequence is CSGDEGFF. The CDR3 DNA sequence: TGCAGCGGGGACGAGGGGTTCTTC.

V usage is TRBV29-1 and J usage is TRBJ2-3; no definite D call. Trimming stripped 1 base from V and 4 bases from J, with 6 bases between. Germline V lookup: CDR1 SQVTM, CDR2 ANQGSEA. The CDR3 has 12 residues. The CDR3 loop is CSVEGKPDTQYF. For the CDR3, the DNA is TGCAGCGTTGAAGGTAAACCAGATACGCAGTATTTT.

V gene TRBV6-1 combines with J gene TRBJ1-1; D uncertain. Germline CDR1 MNHNS, CDR2 SASEGT. CDR3 size: 13 residues. V lost 6 bases to trimming and J lost 10 bases, with 18 bases between them. CDR3: CASRLNTENGAFF. The CDR3 region has the DNA TGTGCCAGCAGGTTAAACACGGAGAACGGAGCTTTCTTT.

V gene TRBV12-5 combines with J gene TRBJ1-2, with D uncertain. The CDR3 consists of 16 residues. The germline V and J ends were trimmed by 5 bases and 0 bases, with 16 bases remaining between them. Germline loops: CDR1 LGHNT, CDR2 FRNRAP. In DNA form, the CDR3 reads TGTGCTAGTGGTCACCCGGCGGGAGACCCTAACTATGGCTACACCTTC. This encodes CASGHPAGDPNYGYTF.

The rearrangement uses TRBV7-8 and TRBJ2-7; D possibly corresponds to TRBD2 (5 bases). Trimming pared 1 base from V and 2 bases from J, leaving 9 bases between. Germline CDR1 SGHVS, CDR2 FQNEAQ. CDR3 size: 14 residues. The CDR3 is CASSLGVGTYEQYF. CDR3 nucleotides: TGTGCCAGCAGCTTAGGGGTCGGGACCTACGAGCAGTACTTC.

The chain links TRBV28 to TRBJ2-1; D possibly corresponds to TRBD2 (6 bases). The CDR3 sequence is 16 residues long. The germline V gene encodes CDR1 MDHEN and CDR2 SYDVKM. Trimming left V 5 bases short and J 5 bases short, with 19 bases between. As DNA, the CDR3 is TGTGCCAGCAGTCCGAGCCCCCTACTAGCAGACAATGAGCAGTTCTTC. Residues: CASSPSPLLADNEQFF.

The chain is built from TRBV10-1 and TRBJ1-5; D remains ambiguous. The CDR3 is made up of 14 amino acids. V gave up 3 bases and J gave up 7 bases, with 13 bases separating them. Germline lookup yields CDR1 WNHNN and CDR2 SYGVQD (reference sequence). CDR3 in amino acids: CASSDAGSRQPQHF. CDR3 DNA sequence: TGCGCCAGCAGTGACGCTGGGTCGCGGCAGCCCCAGCATTTT.

The chain has TRBV28 and TRBJ1-1; no firm D call. Germline lookup yields CDR1 MDHEN and CDR2 SYDVKM. V lost 5 bases and J 2 bases, leaving 9 bases between the germline ends. This CDR3 comprises 13 residues. The DNA of the CDR3 is TGTGCCAGCAGTCCCCCAACTAACACTGAAGCTTTCTTT. The encoded protein is CASSPPTNTEAFF.

The chain recombines TRBV5-1 with TRBJ1-2; no firm D call. V was trimmed by 4 bases and J by 0 bases, leaving 7 bases between them. The germline V gene has CDR1 SGHRS and CDR2 YFSETQ. The CDR3 is 13 amino acids. The CDR3 region is CASSPGSNYGYTF. CDR3 bases: TGCGCCAGCAGCCCGGGATCTAACTATGGCTACACCTTC.

About this clone: This CDR3 is also generated by other DNA sequences in the sample. The chain joins TRBV2 to TRBJ2-7; D call uncertain. CDR3 length: 14 residues. The V gene lost 4 bases and the J gene lost 0 bases, with 10 bases spanning the gap. The germline CDR1 and CDR2 sequences are SNHLY and FYNNEI. The CDR3 DNA reads as TGTGCCAGCAGTGGGACGGAATCCTCCTACGAGCAGTACTTC. Amino acid sequence: CASSGTESSYEQYF.

The chain carries TRBV7-2 and TRBJ2-1; D remains unclear. CDR1 and CDR2 (germline): SGHTA, FQGNSA. This CDR3 comprises 14 residues. Trimming took off 8 bases at V and 5 bases at J, with 16 bases between the two ends. The CDR3 spells CASGPPRVDNEQFF. Written as DNA, the CDR3 is TGTGCCAGCGGCCCCCCACGGGTGGACAATGAGCAGTTCTTC. Combining the CDR3 with reference TRBV7-2 and TRBJ2-1 gives the whole variable domain GAGVSQSPSNKVTEKGKDVELRCDPISGHTALYWYRQSLGQGLEFLIYFQGNSAPDKSGLPSDRFSAERTGGSVSTLTIQRTQQEDSAVYLCASGPPRVDNEQFFGPGTRLTVL.

A note on this clone: Other DNA sequences within the sample encode an identical CDR3. V gene TRBV9 combines with J gene TRBJ2-5; possibly TRBD1 or TRBD2 for D (5 bases each). Between the trimmed V and J ends, which lost 0 bases and 1 base, there was a span of 7 bases. CDR3 size: 14 residues. CDR1 SGDLS and CDR2 YYNGEE come from the germline V gene. The CDR3 spells CASSVGGTQETQYF. For the CDR3, the DNA is TGTGCCAGCAGCGTAGGGGGGACCCAAGAGACCCAGTACTTC. Variable domain in full (rest from reference TRBV9 and TRBJ2-5): DSGVTQTPKHLITATGQRVTLRCSPRSGDLSVYWYQQSLDQGLQFLIQYYNGEERAKGNILERFSAQQFPDLHSELNLSSLELGDSALYFCASSVGGTQETQYFGPGTRLLVL.

CDR3 sequence (DNA): TGCGCCAGCAGTGACACCGGGACTAGCGGTGGATGGCAGTTCTTC. As protein: CASSDTGTSGGWQFF. The genes are TRBV10-2 and TRBJ2-1, with 11 nucleotides matching TRBD2. The V and J ends lost 3 bases and 12 bases, in that order; junction bases with no gene match: 10. This CDR3 is 15 amino acids long. The V gene's germline CDR1 is WSHSY and CDR2 SAAADI.

The chain links TRBV13 to TRBJ2-7, with 9 bases aligning to TRBD1. Trimming took 2 bases from V and 1 from J; bases not matched to a gene: 3. Germline V gene data show CDR1 as PRHDT and CDR2 as FYEKMQ (reference sequence). The CDR3 runs 15 residues. CDR3 nucleotide sequence: TGTGCCAGCAGCTTAACGGGACAGGGTTCCTACGAGCAGTACTTC. Translation: CASSLTGQGSYEQYF.

The J gene is TRBJ2-7, the V gene TRBV5-3; D is possibly TRBD2 (6 bases). TRBV5-3 falls under the ORF class, with uncertain function. The CDR3 is 18 amino acids. CDR3 in amino acids: CAGPRSWGEARVLNEQYF. CDR3 in DNA: TGTGCGGGTCCCAGATCCTGGGGGGAGGCCAGAGTATTAAACGAGCAGTACTTC.

This clone was detected a few times. The CDR3 DNA is TGTGCTAGTGGTTCCGCAGTGACTGGCTACACCTTC. Its translation: CASGSAVTGYTF. The chain links TRBV12-5 to TRBJ1-2; D not certain. Per the germline V gene, CDR1 is LGHNT and CDR2 is FRNRAP. This CDR3 spans 12 amino acids. Trimming cost V 4 bases and J 7 bases, with 10 bases left between them.